This T cell receptor (beta chain) stems from a study of blood T cell repertoires in COVID-19 (TCRdb year 2020). Study-wide context: Collaborator samples came from the United States, Italy and Spain and covered acute and convalescent phases of COVID-19. The prospective study material was composed of cDNA or gDNA derived from T cells, B-cell-depleted T cells, or PBMCs. Subjects who had been exposed to COVID-19, were actively infected with it, or had recovered from it provided the deeply sampled blood TCRbeta repertoires that made up the dataset. The repertoires were released in a freely available public database intended as a resource for research on the immune response to SARS-CoV-2. Samples were obtained from the ongoing ImmuneRACE study (first 160 participants) and from over 1,000 subjects provided by 6 global collaborators. Nearly every sample came with metadata listing a de-identified subject ID, COVID-19 status, age in years and sex. Where available, HLA class I and class II types were obtained from metadata supplied by the sample provider rather than from assay-based typing.

The germline V end is reduced by 8 bases and the J end by 3 bases; junction bases left unmatched: 5. From the germline V gene (reference sequence), CDR1 is GTSNPN and CDR2 is SVGIG. The CDR3, from cysteine to phenylalanine, totals 14 residues. CDR3 DNA is the only sequence kept; it has 42 bases, read in frame from the first base. Collaborating institutions collected whole blood in K2EDTA tubes following their own protocols. For TCRbeta analysis, collaborators shipped samples in one of three forms: frozen whole blood, isolated PBMCs, or DNA extracted from either of those sample types. What the research found in general, with its limitations: Clinical and demographic metadata were provided uncurated, with the amount varying by source and participant.

There are a few counts of this clone. Its antigen is not yet known. Per-nucleotide qualities are absent, and no much larger clonotype sits a single base away. TCRbeta CDR3 regions were amplified from genomic DNA by means of the immunoSEQ Assay, a bias-controlled multiplex PCR. The study's own analysis went as follows. Within the assay, amplification of reference gene primers was used to estimate how many nucleated cells each sample contained. To quantify the absolute abundance of each unique TCRbeta CDR3 rearrangement, sequence reads were collapsed and filtered. For each sample, productive Simpson clonality was calculated by taking the square root of Simpson's diversity index across productive rearrangements. In its TCRdb copy, this immuneACCESS table keeps in-frame sequences only and misses some clones. Where compared with another copy, unresolved V genes explain less than half of these, and the others have no known cause. The V and J calls and clone size are taken from that table; D and trimming were inferred from the DNA. The sample table records under 70,000 clones; about 73% of these occur just once. Of the sample, 11% to 15% is held by the ten largest clones.

The chain joins TRBV30 to TRBJ2-2, and TRBD1 aligns with 11 junction nucleotides. Material for sequencing was peripheral blood. This receptor was taken from a woman between 65 and 79 years old with acute or convalescent COVID-19. The DNA sequence is given as TGTGCCCGGACAGGGGGCGCATACACCGGGGAGCTGTTTTTT. Translated, this is CARTGGAYTGELFF.